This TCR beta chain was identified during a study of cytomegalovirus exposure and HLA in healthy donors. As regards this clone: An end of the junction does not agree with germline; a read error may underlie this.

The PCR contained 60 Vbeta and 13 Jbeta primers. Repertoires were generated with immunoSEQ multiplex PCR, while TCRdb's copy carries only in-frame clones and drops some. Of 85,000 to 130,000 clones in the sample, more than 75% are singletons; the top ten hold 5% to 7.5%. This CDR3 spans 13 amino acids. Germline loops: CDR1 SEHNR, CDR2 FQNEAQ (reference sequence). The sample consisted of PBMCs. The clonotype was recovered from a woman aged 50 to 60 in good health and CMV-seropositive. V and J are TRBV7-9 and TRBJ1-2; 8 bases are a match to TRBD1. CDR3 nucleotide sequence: TGTTCCAGCAGCCCCGGACAGGGCCATGGCTACACCTTC. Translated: CSSSPGQGHGYTF.